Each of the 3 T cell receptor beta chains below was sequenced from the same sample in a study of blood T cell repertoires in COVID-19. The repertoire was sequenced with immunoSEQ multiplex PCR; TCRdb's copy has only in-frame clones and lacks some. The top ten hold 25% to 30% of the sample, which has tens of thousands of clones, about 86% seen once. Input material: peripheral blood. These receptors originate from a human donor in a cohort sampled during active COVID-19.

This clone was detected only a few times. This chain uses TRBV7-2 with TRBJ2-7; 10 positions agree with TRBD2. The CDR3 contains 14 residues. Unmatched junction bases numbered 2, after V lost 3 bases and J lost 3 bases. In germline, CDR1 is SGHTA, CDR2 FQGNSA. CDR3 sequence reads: CASSFERGGYEQYF. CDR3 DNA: TGTGCCAGCAGCTTCGAGCGGGGGGGCTACGAGCAGTACTTC.

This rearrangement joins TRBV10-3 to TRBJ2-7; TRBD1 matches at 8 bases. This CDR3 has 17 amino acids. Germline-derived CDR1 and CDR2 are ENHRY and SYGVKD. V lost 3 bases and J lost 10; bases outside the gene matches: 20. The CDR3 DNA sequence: TGTGCCATCAGTGACCTCAACTGGGGGACAGGCGGCGTAGTACAGTACTTC. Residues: CAISDLNWGTGGVVQYF.

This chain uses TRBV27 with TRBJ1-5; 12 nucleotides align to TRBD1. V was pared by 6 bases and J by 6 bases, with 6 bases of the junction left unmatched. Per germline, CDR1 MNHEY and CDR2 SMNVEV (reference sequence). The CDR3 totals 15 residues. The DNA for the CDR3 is TGTGCCAGCAGCCCCGGGACAGGGGGCAGTCAGCCCCAGCATTTT. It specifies CASSPGTGGSQPQHF.